These 30 T cell receptor beta chains were all obtained from the same sample, sequenced in a study of neoadjuvant anti-PD-1 for oral cavity cancer. The time point: after neoadjuvant nivolumab, at surgical resection. Some clones are missing from TCRdb's copy, which holds only in-frame ones; the method was immunoSEQ multiplex PCR. There are tens of thousands of clones in the sample; 20% to 30% occur only once, and 15% to 20% lies in the top ten. The sample in question was tumor tissue, obtained after nivolumab (anti-PD-1) treatment. The receptor source for this set is a person aged 40-85 years with oral cavity squamous cell carcinoma.

The CDR3 sequence is CATSRDLEREETQYF. The CDR3 bases are TGTGCCACCAGCAGAGATCTAGAAAGGGAAGAGACCCAGTACTTC. This sequence joins TRBV15 and TRBJ2-5; D unresolved. In germline, CDR1 is LNHNV, CDR2 YYDKDF (reference sequence). The V gene lost 0 bases and the J gene lost 3 bases, with 11 bases spanning the gap. This CDR3 region has 15 residues.

This chain connects TRBV6-4 to TRBJ1-3; no clear D. In germline, CDR1 is MRHNA, CDR2 SNTAGT. Between the trimmed V and J ends, which lost 4 bases and 0 bases, there was a span of 10 bases. CDR3 length: 15 residues. The CDR3 reads CASSAPSISGNTIYF. CDR3 bases: TGTGCCAGCAGTGCGCCAAGCATCTCTGGAAACACCATATATTTT.

J is TRBJ1-1 and V is TRBV9, with 8 bases identical to TRBD1. Trimming took 3 bases from V and 1 from J; bases not matched to a gene: 5. This CDR3 comprises 15 residues. Germline CDR1 is SGDLS and CDR2 is YYNGEE. DNA for the CDR3: TGTGCCAGCAGCGAACCCGGGACAGGGAACACTGAAGCTTTCTTT. This translates into CASSEPGTGNTEAFF.

The rearrangement uses TRBV30 and TRBJ1-1; unclear D gene. Germline CDR1 and CDR2: GTSNPN and SVGIG (reference sequence). This CDR3 contains 13 residues. V was clipped by 3 bases and J by 1 base, with 9 bases between them. The CDR3 coding sequence is TGTGCCTGGAGGCGGGCCAGGAACACTGAAGCTTTCTTT. Amino acids: CAWRRARNTEAFF.

This clone was detected a few times. The gene calls are TRBV5-4 and TRBJ1-1; 7 positions agree with TRBD1. The CDR3 consists of 15 residues. V dropped 3 bases and J dropped 0; count of bases not matched to a gene: 5. Germline assignment: CDR1 SGHNT and CDR2 YYREEE (reference sequence). DNA of the CDR3: TGTGCCAGCAGCTCTTACAGGGGAATGAACACTGAAGCTTTCTTT. It encodes CASSSYRGMNTEAFF.

The chain uses TRBV5-1 and TRBJ2-2; 7 nucleotides line up with TRBD1. This CDR3 region has 16 residues. The V gene's germline CDR1 is SGHRS and CDR2 YFSETQ. Trimming removed 9 bases from V and 4 bases from J; junction bases left unmatched: 15. The CDR3 here is CATREPGQSTTGELFF. The CDR3 DNA is TGCGCCACCAGAGAACCGGGACAGAGCACCACCGGGGAGCTGTTTTTT.

The table lists this clone with a few counts. This chain connects TRBV28 to TRBJ2-2, with D possibly being TRBD1 (5 bases). Trimming left V 2 bases short and J 1 base short, with 5 bases between. The CDR3 contains 14 residues. Per germline, CDR1 MDHEN and CDR2 SYDVKM. The CDR3 spells CASSLGQNTGELFF. In DNA, the CDR3 is TGTGCCAGCAGTTTAGGACAGAACACCGGGGAGCTGTTTTTT.

This chain uses TRBV30 with TRBJ1-1; D is possibly TRBD1 (5 bases). This CDR3 is 13 amino acids long. Germline V gene sequence: CDR1 GTSNPN, CDR2 SVGIG (reference sequence). Deletions cut 5 bases from V and 7 bases from J, with 17 bases between. Here the CDR3 reads CAWGGTEDGEAFF. In DNA, the CDR3 is TGTGCCTGGGGGGGGACGGAGGATGGTGAAGCTTTCTTT.

This clone has more than one count but fewer than ten. This sequence joins TRBV5-1 and TRBJ2-6; D not resolved. Trimming stripped 4 bases from V and 2 bases from J, with 7 bases between. Looked up from germline, CDR1 is SGHRS and CDR2 is YFSETQ. The CDR3 totals 14 residues. The CDR3 reads CASSEEAGANVLTF. CDR3 nucleotides: TGCGCCAGCAGCGAAGAAGCTGGGGCCAACGTCCTGACTTTC.

This clone turned up a few times. This chain links TRBV11-2 with TRBJ1-2, with D perhaps matching TRBD1 (5 bases). The CDR3 has 15 residues. Trimming took off 5 bases at V and 3 bases at J, with 16 bases between the two ends. Germline V lookup: CDR1 SGHAT, CDR2 FQNNGV. CDR3 coding DNA: TGTGCCAGCAGCCCCTTTCAGGGACGTGACTATGGCTACACCTTC. This codes for CASSPFQGRDYGYTF.

The rearrangement links TRBV19 to TRBJ1-2; the D gene is possibly TRBD1 (5 bases). In germline, CDR1 is LNHDA, CDR2 SQIVND (reference sequence). The germline V and J ends were trimmed by 3 bases and 2 bases, with 10 bases remaining between them. This CDR3 has 14 amino acids. CDR3 amino acids: CASSMQGGNYGYTF. CDR3 in DNA: TGTGCCAGTAGTATGCAGGGAGGGAACTATGGCTACACCTTC.

The chain has TRBV10-3 and TRBJ2-1, with TRBD2 as a possible D gene (6 bases). The V gene lost 8 bases and the J gene lost 7 bases, with 9 bases spanning the gap. This CDR3 region has 11 residues. Germline V CDR1 and CDR2: ENHRY, SYGVKD. The CDR3 bases are TGTGCCATCGCGGGATTAAATGAGCAGTTCTTC. Amino acid sequence: CAIAGLNEQFF.

The chain is built from TRBV7-2 and TRBJ2-2; 8 bases are shared with TRBD2. The germline V gene has CDR1 SGHTA and CDR2 FQGNSA. J lost 6 bases, V lost 4 bases, and 10 bases had no gene match. This CDR3 comprises 16 residues. The DNA for the CDR3 is TGTGCCAGCAGCTCCCGCCAGCGGGAGTTACCCGGGGAGCTGTTTTTT. Encoded protein: CASSSRQRELPGELFF.

This clone has more than one count but fewer than ten. The chain uses TRBV9 and TRBJ2-5; D gene ambiguous. Per germline, CDR1 SGDLS and CDR2 YYNGEE. CDR3 size: 14 residues. V was clipped by 3 bases and J by 4 bases, with 13 bases between them. DNA for the CDR3: TGTGCCAGCAGCGGAAATTTCATGGGAGAGACCCAGTACTTC. It yields the protein CASSGNFMGETQYF. The variable domain in full, with the rest retrieved from reference TRBV9 and TRBJ2-5, is DSGVTQTPKHLITATGQRVTLRCSPRSGDLSVYWYQQSLDQGLQFLIQYYNGEERAKGNILERFSAQQFPDLHSELNLSSLELGDSALYFCASSGNFMGETQYFGPGTRLLVL.

The chain uses TRBV2 and TRBJ2-7, with no clear D. The CDR3 length is 12 residues. Germline V gives CDR1 SNHLY, CDR2 FYNNEI. Between the trimmed V and J ends, which lost 7 bases and 2 bases, there was a span of 9 bases. The CDR3 coding sequence is TGTGCCAGCACCTATTACCCCTACGAGCAGTACTTC. This codes for CASTYYPYEQYF.

This clone was seen repeatedly, ten times or more. V gene TRBV5-4 combines with J gene TRBJ1-1, with D unresolved. The germline V gene has CDR1 SGHNT and CDR2 YYREEE (reference sequence). V lost 0 bases, J lost 5 bases, and 14 bases lay in between. The length of the CDR3 is 15 residues. In nucleotides, the CDR3 is TGTGCCAGCAGCTTGGCCGCGGGCGCCGGGACTGAAGCTTTCTTT. Protein: CASSLAAGAGTEAFF.

This clone was seen at least ten times. The V call is TRBV7-3, the J call TRBJ2-2; 11 bases fit TRBD2. V lost 5 bases to trimming and J lost 4 bases; unmatched junction nucleotides: 6. This CDR3 comprises 16 residues. Looked up from germline, CDR1 is SGHTA and CDR2 is FQGTGA. Here the CDR3 DNA reads TGTGCCAGCAGCCAGGGGCTAGCGGGGGGCACCGGGGAGCTGTTTTTT. Residues: CASSQGLAGGTGELFF.

The chain is built from TRBV7-9 and TRBJ1-6; no definite D call. V was shortened by 3 bases and J by 10 bases, with 7 bases between the two germline ends. This CDR3 spans 12 amino acids. Germline V gives CDR1 SEHNR, CDR2 FQNEAQ (reference sequence). CDR3 DNA: TGTGCCAGCAGCTTGCGTGGATCACCCCTCCACTTT. Encoded protein: CASSLRGSPLHF.

The CDR3 protein is CASNTAGVNGDEQYF. The DNA of the CDR3 is TGTGCCAGCAACACGGCCGGAGTAAACGGGGACGAGCAGTACTTC. This chain links TRBV2 with TRBJ2-7, with D maybe TRBD2 (5 bases). V gave up 7 bases and J gave up 5 bases, with 21 bases separating them. The length of the CDR3 is 15 residues. Per germline, CDR1 SNHLY and CDR2 FYNNEI.

This clone has just a few counts. This CDR3 reads CASPGGDGYTF. Written as DNA, the CDR3 is TGTGCCAGCCCCGGAGGGGATGGCTACACCTTC. J is TRBJ1-2 and V is TRBV18; D perhaps matches TRBD1 (5 bases). Germline CDR1 and CDR2: KGHSH and LQKENI. The ends were cut back, 8 bases at V and 6 bases at J, with 10 bases in the middle. The CDR3 has 11 residues.

In nucleotides, the CDR3 is TGCGCCGGGACAGGGGACACCGGGGAGCTGTTTTTT. This gives the protein CAGTGDTGELFF. The rearrangement joins TRBV5-1 to TRBJ2-2; 10 nucleotides align to TRBD1. CDR3 size: 12 residues. V shed 10 bases, J shed 3 bases, and the junction held 0 bases outside the gene matches. Germline V gene lookup returns CDR1 SGHRS and CDR2 YFSETQ. Supplemented by reference TRBV5-1 and TRBJ2-2, the full variable domain reads KAGVTQTPRYLIKTRGQQVTLSCSPISGHRSVSWYQQTPGQGLQFLFEYFSETQRNKGNFPGRFSGRQFSNSRSEMNVSTLELGDSALYLCAGTGDTGELFFGEGSRLTVL.

This clone is categorized as medium-sized. This sequence joins TRBV7-6 and TRBJ2-1; D is ambiguous. V lost 1 base, J lost 12 bases, and 10 bases lay in between. Germline CDR1 is SGHVS and CDR2 is FNYEAQ. CDR3 size: 12 residues. The CDR3 protein is CASSLERSGQFF. DNA of the CDR3: TGTGCCAGCAGCTTAGAACGTAGTGGGCAGTTCTTC.

This clone counts as large (0.1 to 1%). The rearrangement uses TRBV7-2 and TRBJ1-4; D perhaps matches TRBD1 (5 bases). This CDR3 has 16 residues. Germline-derived CDR1 and CDR2 are SGHTA and FQGNSA. V was pared by 6 bases and J by 8 bases, with 22 bases between. The CDR3 bases are TGTGCCAGCAGGTCCAGGATTGATGACAGAAGGGAAAAACTGTTTTTT. It is translated as CASRSRIDDRREKLFF.

This clone was observed a handful of times. The chain uses TRBV5-1 and TRBJ2-4; maybe TRBD2 (6 bases). V lost 3 bases and J 7 bases, leaving 11 bases between the germline ends. This CDR3 has 13 amino acids. Germline V gives CDR1 SGHRS, CDR2 YFSETQ. CDR3 sequence: CASSWTRGNIQYF. The CDR3 nucleotides read TGCGCCAGCAGCTGGACACGGGGGAACATTCAGTACTTC.

This chain links TRBV30 with TRBJ1-4; D perhaps matches TRBD1 (5 bases). Trimming left V 1 base short and J 8 bases short, with 11 bases between. Germline assignment: CDR1 GTSNPN and CDR2 SVGIG (reference sequence). This CDR3 has 13 residues. CDR3 nucleotide sequence: TGTGCCTGGAGTGCCGGACATTTGGAAAAACTGTTTTTT. This sequence encodes CAWSAGHLEKLFF.

The chain's CDR3 is CASSQIRDYKTGELFF. CDR3 bases: TGTGCCAGCAGCCAGATCCGGGACTACAAGACCGGGGAGCTGTTTTTT. The rearrangement uses TRBV4-2 and TRBJ2-2; 7 bases fit TRBD2. There are 16 residues in the CDR3. The germline gives CDR1 LGHNA, CDR2 YNFKEQ. V was clipped by 3 bases and J by 5 bases; unmatched bases: 9.

This clone was detected only a few times. The chain combines TRBV20-1 with TRBJ2-5, with D hard to call. The germline CDR1 and CDR2 sequences are DFQATT and SNEGSKA (reference sequence). V lost 7 bases and J 2 bases, leaving 8 bases between the germline ends. The CDR3 contains 11 residues. Here the CDR3 reads CSVQRQETQYF. The CDR3 DNA reads as TGCAGTGTACAGAGGCAAGAGACCCAGTACTTC.

The chain has TRBV5-1 and TRBJ2-5; possible D gene TRBD1, 6 bases. The CDR3 length is 15 residues. Germline CDR1 is SGHRS and CDR2 is YFSETQ. V lost 0 bases, J lost 3 bases, and 12 bases lay in between. The DNA for the CDR3 is TGCGCCAGCAGCTTGGGGGCGACAGGAAAAGAGACCCAGTACTTC. Residues: CASSLGATGKETQYF. Complete variable domain (other parts from reference TRBV5-1 and TRBJ2-5): KAGVTQTPRYLIKTRGQQVTLSCSPISGHRSVSWYQQTPGQGLQFLFEYFSETQRNKGNFPGRFSGRQFSNSRSEMNVSTLELGDSALYLCASSLGATGKETQYFGPGTRLLVL.

There are a few counts of this clone. The chain uses TRBV29-1 and TRBJ2-1, with TRBD1 as a possible D gene (5 bases). Trimming pared 6 bases from V and 10 bases from J, leaving 16 bases between. The CDR3 totals 12 residues. Germline V gene sequence: CDR1 SQVTM, CDR2 ANQGSEA. The chain's CDR3 is CSVSNLRQEQFF. As DNA, the CDR3 is TGCAGCGTGAGTAACCTTCGACAGGAGCAGTTCTTC.

This chain joins TRBV11-1 and TRBJ2-7; D not resolved. CDR3 length equals 13 residues. V gave up 3 bases and J gave up 4 bases, with 10 bases separating them. Germline loops: CDR1 SGHAT, CDR2 FQDESV (reference sequence). DNA for the CDR3: TGTGCCAGCAGCTTTAGGCAGAGTTACGAGCAGTACTTC. It specifies CASSFRQSYEQYF.